This is a list of T cell receptor beta chains from one sample in a study of T cell changes during pregnancy in multiple sclerosis. This table comes from immunoSEQ multiplex PCR, and its TCRdb copy is limited to in-frame clones, with some not included. The sample contains about 45,000 clones, about 89% of which appear only once. The sequenced sample was CD4+ T cells from peripheral blood mononuclear cells, obtained in the first trimester of pregnancy. These receptors were collected from a female donor with multiple sclerosis, enrolled in a pregnancy study. CDR3s include the opening cysteine and the closing phenylalanine or tryptophan. Fields, in order: V gene, clone size, CDR3 length, D gene, J gene, CDR3 protein, CDR3 DNA. The D gene is left open where the match is weak. Clone size, where shown, is once, few, many, or a class for clones that have expanded.

v_call: TRBV19; clone_size: -; cdr3_length: 14; d_call: TRBD1; j_call: TRBJ2-7; cdr3_aa: CASSGDRPSNEQYF; cdr3_nt: TGTGCCAGTAGCGGGGACAGGCCTTCCAACGAGCAGTACTTC
v_call: TRBV19; clone_size: -; cdr3_length: 14; d_call: TRBD1; j_call: TRBJ2-7; cdr3_aa: CASNPTGMVHEQYF; cdr3_nt: TGTGCCAGTAACCCGACAGGGATGGTCCACGAGCAGTACTTC
v_call: TRBV2; clone_size: -; cdr3_length: 15; d_call: -; j_call: TRBJ1-2; cdr3_aa: CASSEEHLGAYGYTF; cdr3_nt: TGTGCCAGCAGTGAAGAACACCTTGGGGCCTATGGCTACACCTTC
v_call: TRBV28; clone_size: -; cdr3_length: 12; d_call: TRBD1; j_call: TRBJ1-5; cdr3_aa: CASRGQVGPQHF; cdr3_nt: TGTGCCAGCAGGGGACAGGTGGGGCCCCAGCATTTT
v_call: TRBV9; clone_size: -; cdr3_length: 17; d_call: -; j_call: TRBJ1-3; cdr3_aa: CASSVVPEGSLGNTIYF; cdr3_nt: TGTGCCAGCAGCGTAGTTCCAGAGGGAAGCCTCGGAAACACCATATATTTT
v_call: TRBV29-1; clone_size: -; cdr3_length: 13; d_call: -; j_call: TRBJ2-1; cdr3_aa: CSVGHGSTNEQFF; cdr3_nt: TGCAGCGTAGGACACGGCTCGACCAATGAGCAGTTCTTC
v_call: TRBV27; clone_size: -; cdr3_length: 16; d_call: -; j_call: TRBJ1-3; cdr3_aa: CASSQNRQFSGNTIYF; cdr3_nt: TGTGCCAGCAGTCAGAATCGACAGTTCTCTGGAAACACCATATATTTT
v_call: TRBV7-3; clone_size: -; cdr3_length: 17; d_call: -; j_call: TRBJ2-6; cdr3_aa: CASSFASGPAGANVLTF; cdr3_nt: TGTGCCAGCAGCTTTGCGTCAGGGCCCGCTGGGGCCAACGTCCTGACTTTC
v_call: TRBV14; clone_size: -; cdr3_length: 15; d_call: -; j_call: TRBJ2-7; cdr3_aa: CASSQDLTGWGEQYF; cdr3_nt: TGTGCCAGCAGCCAAGATTTAACGGGATGGGGTGAGCAGTACTTC
v_call: TRBV10-3; clone_size: -; cdr3_length: 14; d_call: TRBD1; j_call: TRBJ2-7; cdr3_aa: CAISGPTGAYEQYF; cdr3_nt: TGTGCCATCAGTGGGCCGACAGGGGCCTACGAGCAGTACTTC
v_call: TRBV19; clone_size: -; cdr3_length: 13; d_call: -; j_call: TRBJ1-1; cdr3_aa: CASSIVMNTEAFF; cdr3_nt: TGTGCCAGTAGTATAGTAATGAACACTGAAGCTTTCTTT
v_call: TRBV5-1; clone_size: -; cdr3_length: 14; d_call: TRBD1; j_call: TRBJ1-1; cdr3_aa: CASSLTGVHTEAFF; cdr3_nt: TGCGCCAGCAGCTTGACAGGGGTGCACACTGAAGCTTTCTTT
v_call: TRBV6-1; clone_size: once; cdr3_length: 14; d_call: -; j_call: TRBJ2-7; cdr3_aa: CASRPVTIPYEQYF; cdr3_nt: TGTGCCAGCAGGCCCGTAACTATACCCTACGAGCAGTACTTC
v_call: TRBV10-1; clone_size: -; cdr3_length: 11; d_call: -; j_call: TRBJ2-1; cdr3_aa: CASSSDNEQFF; cdr3_nt: TGCGCCAGTTCTTCCGACAATGAGCAGTTCTTC
v_call: TRBV2; clone_size: -; cdr3_length: 13; d_call: TRBD1; j_call: TRBJ2-3; cdr3_aa: CASSRTGGDTQYF; cdr3_nt: TGTGCCAGCAGTCGGACAGGGGGGGATACGCAGTATTTT
v_call: TRBV4-1; clone_size: -; cdr3_length: 13; d_call: -; j_call: TRBJ2-2; cdr3_aa: CASSHPLARELFF; cdr3_nt: TGCGCCAGCAGCCACCCTTTGGCACGGGAGCTGTTTTTT
v_call: TRBV27; clone_size: -; cdr3_length: 13; d_call: -; j_call: TRBJ1-2; cdr3_aa: CASRRQTNYGYTF; cdr3_nt: TGTGCCAGCAGAAGACAGACTAACTATGGCTACACCTTC
v_call: TRBV28; clone_size: -; cdr3_length: 14; d_call: -; j_call: TRBJ1-5; cdr3_aa: CASTDLGGNQPQHF; cdr3_nt: TGTGCCAGCACCGATCTCGGGGGCAATCAGCCCCAGCATTTT
v_call: TRBV6-4; clone_size: -; cdr3_length: 13; d_call: -; j_call: TRBJ2-7; cdr3_aa: CASSDGRFIEQYF; cdr3_nt: TGTGCCAGCAGTGACGGGCGTTTCATCGAGCAGTACTTC
v_call: TRBV19; clone_size: -; cdr3_length: 13; d_call: -; j_call: TRBJ1-5; cdr3_aa: CASSRALDKTQHF; cdr3_nt: TGTGCCAGTAGTCGGGCCCTGGACAAGACCCAGCATTTT
v_call: TRBV5-6; clone_size: few; cdr3_length: 13; d_call: -; j_call: TRBJ1-1; cdr3_aa: CASSLGFSTSAFF; cdr3_nt: TGTGCCAGCAGCTTGGGATTTTCCACTTCAGCTTTCTTT
v_call: TRBV5-4; clone_size: -; cdr3_length: 14; d_call: TRBD1; j_call: TRBJ1-2; cdr3_aa: CASRIQGAGYGYTF; cdr3_nt: TGTGCCAGCAGAATCCAGGGGGCGGGCTATGGCTACACCTTC
v_call: TRBV5-1; clone_size: -; cdr3_length: 17; d_call: TRBD2; j_call: TRBJ2-1; cdr3_aa: CASSLGGGPRDRNEQFF; cdr3_nt: TGCGCCAGCAGCCTCGGGGGGGGGCCCCGGGACCGCAATGAGCAGTTCTTC
v_call: TRBV28; clone_size: -; cdr3_length: 15; d_call: TRBD2; j_call: TRBJ2-2; cdr3_aa: CASSFLAGGNGELFF; cdr3_nt: TGTGCCAGCAGTTTTTTAGCGGGAGGGAACGGGGAGCTGTTTTTT
v_call: TRBV5-1; clone_size: -; cdr3_length: 16; d_call: TRBD2; j_call: TRBJ2-1; cdr3_aa: CASTRGAPSGSDEQFF; cdr3_nt: TGCGCCAGCACCCGGGGAGCTCCTAGCGGGAGCGATGAGCAGTTCTTC
v_call: TRBV11-2; clone_size: -; cdr3_length: 17; d_call: TRBD2; j_call: TRBJ2-5; cdr3_aa: CASSLPGLAGAQETQYF; cdr3_nt: TGTGCCAGCAGCTTACCGGGACTAGCGGGAGCTCAAGAGACCCAGTACTTC
v_call: TRBV6-6; clone_size: -; cdr3_length: 13; d_call: -; j_call: TRBJ2-2; cdr3_aa: CASRPGNTGELFF; cdr3_nt: TGTGCCAGCAGACCAGGGAACACCGGGGAGCTGTTTTTT
v_call: TRBV12-5; clone_size: -; cdr3_length: 14; d_call: -; j_call: TRBJ2-3; cdr3_aa: CASGTSARTDTQYF; cdr3_nt: TGTGCTAGTGGTACCTCGGCGAGGACAGATACGCAGTATTTT
v_call: TRBV7-7; clone_size: -; cdr3_length: 13; d_call: TRBD1; j_call: TRBJ1-1; cdr3_aa: CASSQGANTEAFF; cdr3_nt: TGTGCCAGCAGTCAGGGGGCGAACACTGAAGCTTTCTTT
v_call: TRBV15; clone_size: -; cdr3_length: 17; d_call: -; j_call: TRBJ2-2; cdr3_aa: CATSRDPLTTVPGELFF; cdr3_nt: TGTGCCACCAGCAGAGATCCCCTCACGACAGTCCCCGGGGAGCTGTTTTTT
v_call: TRBV11-2; clone_size: few; cdr3_length: 14; d_call: -; j_call: TRBJ2-2; cdr3_aa: CASSLMSGSGELFF; cdr3_nt: TGTGCCAGCAGCTTAATGTCGGGGTCCGGGGAGCTGTTTTTT
v_call: TRBV28; clone_size: -; cdr3_length: 14; d_call: -; j_call: TRBJ2-3; cdr3_aa: CASSLAGLRDTQYF; cdr3_nt: TGTGCCAGCAGCCTGGCGGGGCTGAGAGATACGCAGTATTTT
v_call: TRBV18; clone_size: -; cdr3_length: 16; d_call: TRBD1; j_call: TRBJ1-1; cdr3_aa: CASSPIGTGVSTEAFF; cdr3_nt: TGTGCCAGCTCACCCATAGGGACAGGGGTGAGCACTGAAGCTTTCTTT